These T cell receptor beta chains were read from a single sample in a study of post-analysis software for immune sequencing data. In TCRdb, the PCR reads were re-called with MiXCR into one record per CDR3 protein. The sample lists around 180,000 distinct CDR3 sequences; around 30% were seen once. The specimen sequenced was blood. The source of these receptors is a girl aged 5 to 17 with multiple sclerosis. The conserved cysteine and the conserved F or W are not part of the CDR3 here.

CDR3aa,v_gene
ASSIETQGNGYT,TRBV5-5
ATSDPGTTYNEQF,TRBV24-1
ASSLEGGSAEAF,TRBV7-2
ASSKQGAQYEQY,TRBV4-1
ASSRRDGNTEAF,TRBV4-1
ASSAGQGRNSPLH,TRBV28
ASSFGTGGSNEQF,TRBV4-1
ASSLQGAGNSPLH,TRBV5-6
ASSMGGVYETQY,TRBV12-3/TRBV12-4
ASSLSGRAYEQY,TRBV5-1